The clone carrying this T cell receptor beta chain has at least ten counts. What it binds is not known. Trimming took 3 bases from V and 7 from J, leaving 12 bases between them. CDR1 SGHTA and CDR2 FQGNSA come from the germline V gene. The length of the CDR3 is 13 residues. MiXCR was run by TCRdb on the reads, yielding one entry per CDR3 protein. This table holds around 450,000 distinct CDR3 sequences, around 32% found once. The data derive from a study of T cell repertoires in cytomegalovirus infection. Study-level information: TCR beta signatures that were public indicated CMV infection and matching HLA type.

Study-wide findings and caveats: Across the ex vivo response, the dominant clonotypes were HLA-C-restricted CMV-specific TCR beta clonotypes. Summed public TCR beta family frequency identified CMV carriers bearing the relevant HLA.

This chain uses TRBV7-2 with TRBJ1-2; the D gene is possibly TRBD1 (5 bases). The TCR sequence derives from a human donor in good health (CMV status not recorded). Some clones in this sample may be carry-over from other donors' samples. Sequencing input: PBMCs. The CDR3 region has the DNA TGTGCCAGCAGCTTGGGACTCCAGAGTGGCTACACCTTC. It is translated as CASSLGLQSGYTF.